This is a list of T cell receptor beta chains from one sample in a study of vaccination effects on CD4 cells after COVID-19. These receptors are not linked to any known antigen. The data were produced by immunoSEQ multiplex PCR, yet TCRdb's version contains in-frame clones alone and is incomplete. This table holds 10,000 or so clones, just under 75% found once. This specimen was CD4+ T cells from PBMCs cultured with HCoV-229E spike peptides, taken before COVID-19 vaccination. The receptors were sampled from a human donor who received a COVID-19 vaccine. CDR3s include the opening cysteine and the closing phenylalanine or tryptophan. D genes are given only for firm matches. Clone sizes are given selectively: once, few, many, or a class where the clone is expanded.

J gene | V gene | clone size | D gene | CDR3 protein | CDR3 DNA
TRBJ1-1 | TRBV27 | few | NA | CASSLNAGKNTEAFF | TGTGCCAGCAGTTTAAATGCAGGAAAGAACACTGAAGCTTTCTTT
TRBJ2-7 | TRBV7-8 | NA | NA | CASSLGGGEQYF | TGTGCCAGCAGCTTAGGTGGGGGGGAGCAGTACTTC
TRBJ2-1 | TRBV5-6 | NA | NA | CASSPGRRGYNEQFF | TGTGCCAGCTCTCCTGGCCGACGAGGGTACAATGAGCAGTTCTTC
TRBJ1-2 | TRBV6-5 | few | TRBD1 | CASSMGQFYGYTF | TGTGCCAGCAGTATGGGACAGTTCTATGGCTACACCTTC
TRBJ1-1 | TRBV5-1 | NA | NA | CASSLEMNTEAFF | TGCGCCAGCAGCTTGGAGATGAACACTGAAGCTTTCTTT
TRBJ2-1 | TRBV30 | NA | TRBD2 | CAWTAGGLREQFF | TGTGCCTGGACGGCGGGGGGGCTTCGAGAGCAGTTCTTC
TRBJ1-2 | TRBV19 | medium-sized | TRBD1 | CASKGGQGNGDGYTF | TGTGCCTCAAAAGGGGGACAGGGGAATGGGGATGGCTACACCTTC
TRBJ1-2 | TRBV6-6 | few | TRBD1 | CASSYLIRGFDGYTF | TGTGCCAGCAGTTACCTTATCAGGGGGTTCGATGGCTACACCTTC
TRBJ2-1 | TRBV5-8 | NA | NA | CASSPQRIGQFF | TGTGCCAGCAGCCCCCAGAGGATTGGGCAGTTCTTC
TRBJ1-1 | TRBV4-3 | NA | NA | CASSHQGGGAEAFF | TGCGCCAGCAGCCACCAGGGAGGGGGGGCTGAAGCTTTCTTT
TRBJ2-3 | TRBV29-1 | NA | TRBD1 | CSLTGGTDTQYF | TGCAGCTTGACAGGGGGCACAGATACGCAGTATTTT
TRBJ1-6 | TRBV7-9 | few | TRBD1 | CASSLGQGGSPLHF | TGTGCCAGCAGCTTAGGACAGGGGGGCTCACCCCTCCACTTT
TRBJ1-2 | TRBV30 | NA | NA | CAWSRTVEGYTF | TGTGCCTGGAGTCGGACAGTGGAGGGCTACACCTTC
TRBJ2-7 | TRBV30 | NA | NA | CAWGRVYEQYF | TGTGCCTGGGGACGGGTGTACGAGCAGTACTTC
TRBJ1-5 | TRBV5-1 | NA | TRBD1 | CASSAGHRGRRRQPQHF | TGCGCCAGCAGCGCCGGGCACAGGGGGCGCAGGAGACAGCCCCAGCATTTT
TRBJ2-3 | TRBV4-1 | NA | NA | CASSQQGTDTQYF | TGCGCCAGCAGCCAACAGGGAACAGATACGCAGTATTTT
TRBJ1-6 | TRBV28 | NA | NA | CASVWGGSLNSPLHF | TGTGCCAGCGTTTGGGGAGGCTCCCTTAATTCACCCCTCCACTTT
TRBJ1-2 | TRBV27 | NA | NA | CASSFSGLGYTF | TGTGCCAGCAGTTTTTCAGGGCTAGGCTACACCTTC
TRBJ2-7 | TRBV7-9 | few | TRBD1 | CASSQTGVYEQYF | TGTGCCAGCAGCCAAACAGGGGTCTACGAGCAGTACTTC
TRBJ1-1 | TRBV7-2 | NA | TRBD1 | CASSFGQGNTEAFF | TGTGCCAGCAGCTTCGGACAGGGGAACACTGAAGCTTTCTTT
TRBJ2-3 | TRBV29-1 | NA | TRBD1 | CSVGGQGSDTQYF | TGCAGCGTTGGCGGACAGGGGTCAGATACGCAGTATTTT
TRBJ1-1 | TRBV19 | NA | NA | CASSSRAMGTEAFF | TGTGCCAGTAGTAGCAGGGCGATGGGCACTGAAGCTTTCTTT
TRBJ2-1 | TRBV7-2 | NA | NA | CASSLVPPYNEQFF | TGTGCCAGCAGCTTAGTCCCTCCCTACAATGAGCAGTTCTTC
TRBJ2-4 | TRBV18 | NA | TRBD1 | CASSEPGGSKNIQYF | TGTGCCAGCTCGGAACCAGGGGGATCCAAAAACATTCAGTACTTC
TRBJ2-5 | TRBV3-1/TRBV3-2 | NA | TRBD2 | CASSQDEETSGGARETQYF | TGTGCCAGCAGCCAAGATGAAGAGACTAGCGGGGGGGCAAGAGAGACCCAGTACTTC
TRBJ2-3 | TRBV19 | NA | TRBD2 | CASSPRSGGADTQYF | TGTGCCAGTAGCCCCCGCAGCGGGGGGGCAGATACGCAGTATTTT
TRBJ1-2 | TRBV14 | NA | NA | CASSQDLGNFGGYTF | TGTGCCAGCAGCCAAGACCTGGGGAACTTCGGGGGCTACACCTTC
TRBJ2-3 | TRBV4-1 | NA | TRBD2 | CASSQVLLAGASTDTQYF | TGCGCCAGCAGCCAAGTTCTACTAGCGGGTGCTAGCACAGATACGCAGTATTTT
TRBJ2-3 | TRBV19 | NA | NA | CASTPRPGRNEGTDTQYF | TGTGCCAGTACCCCTCGTCCGGGGCGCAATGAGGGCACAGATACGCAGTATTTT
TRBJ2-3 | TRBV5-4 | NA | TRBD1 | CASSLALTGVADTQYF | TGTGCCAGCAGCTTGGCCTTGACAGGGGTAGCAGATACGCAGTATTTT
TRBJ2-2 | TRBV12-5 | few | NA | CASGLSGAYTGELFF | TGTGCTAGTGGTTTATCGGGGGCGTACACCGGGGAGCTGTTTTTT
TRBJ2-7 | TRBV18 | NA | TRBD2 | CASSPNSGKLGEQYF | TGTGCCAGCTCACCTAATAGCGGGAAGCTGGGCGAGCAGTACTTC
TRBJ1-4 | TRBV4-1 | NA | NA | CASSQETRGARKKLFF | TGCGCCAGCAGCCAAGAGACCAGAGGGGCGCGGAAAAAGCTGTTTTTT
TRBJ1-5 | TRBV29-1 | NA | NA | CSVVTEMNQPQHF | TGCAGCGTCGTCACAGAAATGAATCAGCCCCAGCATTTT
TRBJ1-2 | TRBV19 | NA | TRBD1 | CASRAPDRVNGYTF | TGTGCCAGTAGGGCCCCGGACAGGGTTAATGGCTACACCTTC
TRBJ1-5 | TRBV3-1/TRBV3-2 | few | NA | CASSQVPGFSSNQPQHF | TGTGCCAGCAGCCAAGTACCAGGGTTTTCTAGCAATCAGCCCCAGCATTTT
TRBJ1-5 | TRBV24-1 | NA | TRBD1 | CATSDFGTENQPQHF | TGTGCCACCAGTGATTTCGGGACAGAAAATCAGCCCCAGCATTTT
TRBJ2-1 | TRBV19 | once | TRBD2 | CASSRRGFNEQFF | TGTGCCAGTAGTAGGCGGGGGTTCAATGAGCAGTTCTTC
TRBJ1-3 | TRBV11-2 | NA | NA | CASSFVGGNTIYF | TGTGCCAGCAGCTTCGTAGGTGGAAACACCATATATTTT
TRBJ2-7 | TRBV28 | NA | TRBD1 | CASSLTGAYEQYF | TGTGCCAGCAGTTTAACAGGGGCCTACGAGCAGTACTTC
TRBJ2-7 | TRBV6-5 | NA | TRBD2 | CASTAGGLFRTGDF | TGTGCCAGCACTGCGGGGGGCCTCTTCCGAACCGGGGACTTC
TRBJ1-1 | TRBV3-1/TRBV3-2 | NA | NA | CASSHPTGSDTEAFF | TGTGCCAGCAGCCATCCAACAGGGTCCGACACTGAAGCTTTCTTT